This T cell receptor (beta chain) was sequenced in a study of blood T cell repertoires in COVID-19. Using immunoSEQ multiplex PCR, the repertoire was profiled, and TCRdb retains in-frame clones only, with some absent. This table holds under 70,000 clones, 84% found once. Trimming removed 4 bases at V and 5 bases at J, with 11 bases between. Germline V lookup: CDR1 LGHDT, CDR2 YNNKEL (reference sequence). The CDR3 extends over 14 amino acids. Sequences were obtained from peripheral blood. The genes are TRBV3-1 (or the pseudogene TRBV3-2) and TRBJ1-4; no clear D gene. This receptor was taken from a woman of 80 years or more with acute or convalescent COVID-19. As DNA, the CDR3 is TGTGCCAGCAGCCCCCCCGCGGGGAATGAAAAACTGTTTTTT. Protein product: CASSPPAGNEKLFF.